The clone carrying this T cell receptor beta chain has only one observation. Its cognate antigen is unknown. Only in-frame clones appear in the TCRdb table, and some are missing; sequencing was by immunoSEQ multiplex PCR. The sample lists roughly 500,000 clones; approximately 92% were seen once. Treatment reported: some 20 received Ad26.COV2.S at low or high dose, single or two shots; about 5 received placebo; per-sample allocation not given. It was on day 63 after the first vaccine or placebo injection that samples were taken. A Boston donor was an adult aged 18-55 years. This vaccine is an Ad26 vector that expresses the Wuhan-strain SARS-CoV-2 spike. The data are from a study of Ad26.COV2.S vaccination and SARS-CoV-2 variants. Study conclusions and caveats: Estimates derived from TCR breadth and depth analyses may have underestimated total T cell responses. Vaccinees and placebo recipients showed similar non-spike TCR breadth.

The sequence was collected from a person aged 18-60 years who received the Ad26.COV2.S COVID-19 vaccine or a placebo. Sequencing was performed on peripheral blood, taken in a trial of Ad26.COV2.S vaccine versus placebo.

The CDR3 loop reads CASSLFLTSGAYNEQFF. CDR3 nucleotides: TGTGCCAGCAGCTTATTCCTCACTAGCGGGGCGTACAATGAGCAGTTCTTC. The chain combines TRBV7-9 with TRBJ2-1; 10 nucleotides align to TRBD2. CDR3 length: 17 residues. The V and J ends lost 2 bases and 4 bases, in that order; junction bases with no gene match: 8. In germline, CDR1 is SEHNR, CDR2 FQNEAQ (reference sequence).